The next 24 T cell receptor beta chains were all read from a single sample in a study of blood T cell repertoires in COVID-19. Method: immunoSEQ multiplex PCR; TCRdb's copy keeps in-frame clones and lacks some. The repertoire holds about 230,000 clones, with 85% to 90% as singletons. Sequencing was done on a sample of peripheral blood. The receptors here all came from a man aged 30 to 39 with COVID-19, enrolled during active disease.

This chain links TRBV28 with TRBJ1-3, with 7 bases lining up with TRBD1. CDR1 and CDR2 (germline): MDHEN, SYDVKM. The CDR3 length is 16 residues. The V segment lost 2 bases and the J segment 0 bases; nucleotides outside the gene matches: 4. CDR3 sequence (DNA): TGTGCCAGCAGTTTAGGGACAGTATTCTCTGGAAACACCATATATTTT. Amino acids: CASSLGTVFSGNTIYF. The full variable domain, in which reference TRBV28 and TRBJ1-3 provide the parts outside the CDR3, is DVKVTQSSRYLVKRTGEKVFLECVQDMDHENMFWYRQDPGLGLRLIYFSYDVKMKEKGDIPEGYSVSREKKERFSLILESASTNQTSMYLCASSLGTVFSGNTIYFGEGSWLTVV.

This clone was counted a few times. CDR3 in amino acids: CASSPGRVVTEAFF. DNA for the CDR3: TGTGCCAGCAGCCCCGGGAGGGTGGTGACTGAAGCTTTCTTT. This chain links TRBV5-4 with TRBJ1-1; D remains unclear. Between the trimmed V and J ends, which lost 4 bases and 5 bases, there was a span of 15 bases. CDR1 and CDR2 (germline): SGHNT, YYREEE (reference sequence). The CDR3 covers 14 residues.

The chain links TRBV10-2 to TRBJ2-7, with TRBD1 matching over 8 bases. V shed 5 bases, J shed 8 bases, and the junction held 8 bases outside the gene matches. Germline-derived CDR1 and CDR2 are WSHSY and SAAADI. The CDR3 consists of 13 residues. Written as DNA, the CDR3 is TGCGCCAGCAGTACCCAACAGGGGGAGCAGCAGTACTTC. It encodes CASSTQQGEQQYF.

The rearrangement joins TRBV27 to TRBJ1-2, with D tentatively TRBD1 (5 bases). The CDR3 consists of 13 residues. V lost 0 bases, J lost 8 bases, and 10 bases lay in between. Germline V gene data show CDR1 as MNHEY and CDR2 as SMNVEV (reference sequence). Written as DNA, the CDR3 is TGTGCCAGCAGTTTATCGAAGTACAGGGGCTACACCTTC. Protein: CASSLSKYRGYTF.

In DNA, the CDR3 is TGTGCCAGCAGTTTTGCCGGCGGAACCTACAATGAGCAGTTCTTC. It is translated as CASSFAGGTYNEQFF. V and J are TRBV28 and TRBJ2-1; D gene unclear. V shed 3 bases and J shed 2 bases, with 11 bases lying between them. The CDR3 spans 15 residues. The V gene's germline CDR1 is MDHEN and CDR2 SYDVKM. The entire variable domain, with the rest obtained from reference TRBV28 and TRBJ2-1, is as follows: DVKVTQSSRYLVKRTGEKVFLECVQDMDHENMFWYRQDPGLGLRLIYFSYDVKMKEKGDIPEGYSVSREKKERFSLILESASTNQTSMYLCASSFAGGTYNEQFFGPGTRLTVL.

The chain carries TRBV5-8 and TRBJ2-7; D possibly corresponds to TRBD2 (5 bases). The CDR3 is 16 residues long. The V end lost 0 bases, the J end lost 3 bases, and 16 bases lay between the germline ends. CDR1 and CDR2 (germline): SGHTS, YDEGEE. CDR3 residues: CASSLAGSPGHYEQYF. CDR3 coding DNA: TGTGCCAGCAGCTTGGCGGGGTCCCCCGGGCACTACGAGCAGTACTTC. Filled out from reference TRBV5-8 and TRBJ2-7, the complete variable domain reads EAGVTQSPTHLIKTRGQQATLRCSPISGHTSVYWYQQALGLGLQFLLWYDEGEERNRGNFPPRFSGRQFPNYSSELNVNALELEDSALYLCASSLAGSPGHYEQYFGPGTRLTVT.

The rearrangement uses TRBV13 and TRBJ1-6; D might be TRBD1 (6 bases). Trimming pared 2 bases from V and 7 bases from J, leaving 9 bases between. The germline V gene encodes CDR1 PRHDT and CDR2 FYEKMQ (reference sequence). The CDR3 loop spans 14 amino acids. DNA of the CDR3: TGTGCCAGCAGCTTACCCCAGGGGAATTCACCCCTCCACTTT. Translation gives CASSLPQGNSPLHF.

The V call is TRBV11-2, the J call TRBJ2-7, with 8 nucleotides matching TRBD1. Trimming cost V 0 bases and J 5 bases; bases outside gene matches: 0. The CDR3 totals 13 residues. Germline V CDR1 and CDR2: SGHAT, FQNNGV. The CDR3 loop reads CASSLETGDEQYF. For the CDR3, the DNA is TGTGCCAGCAGCTTAGAGACAGGGGACGAGCAGTACTTC. The full variable domain, rest sourced from reference TRBV11-2 and TRBJ2-7, is EAGVAQSPRYKIIEKRQSVAFWCNPISGHATLYWYQQILGQGPKLLIQFQNNGVVDDSQLPKDRFSAERLKGVDSTLKIQPAKLEDSAVYLCASSLETGDEQYFGPGTRLTVT.

This chain joins TRBV9 and TRBJ2-3, with TRBD2 matching 13 bases. Germline values: CDR1 SGDLS, CDR2 YYNGEE. Losses at the gene ends were 3 bases for V and 1 base for J; bases not matched to a gene: 8. This CDR3 spans 18 amino acids. This CDR3 is CASSAGTSGNIRTDTQYF. In nucleotides, the CDR3 is TGTGCCAGCAGCGCCGGGACTAGCGGGAACATTCGCACAGATACGCAGTATTTT. Supplemented by reference TRBV9 and TRBJ2-3, the full variable domain reads DSGVTQTPKHLITATGQRVTLRCSPRSGDLSVYWYQQSLDQGLQFLIQYYNGEERAKGNILERFSAQQFPDLHSELNLSSLELGDSALYFCASSAGTSGNIRTDTQYFGPGTRLTVL.

The chain uses TRBV5-4 and TRBJ1-2; D perhaps matches TRBD1 (5 bases). In germline, CDR1 is SGHNT, CDR2 YYREEE (reference sequence). The CDR3 runs to 14 residues. V shed 0 bases and J shed 6 bases, with 12 bases lying between them. CDR3 protein: CASSLGGTGDGYTF. The CDR3 DNA reads as TGTGCCAGCAGCTTGGGGGGTACAGGCGATGGCTACACCTTC. Full variable domain (rest looked up from reference TRBV5-4 and TRBJ1-2): ETGVTQSPTHLIKTRGQQVTLRCSSQSGHNTVSWYQQALGQGPQFIFQYYREEENGRGNFPPRFSGLQFPNYSSELNVNALELDDSALYLCASSLGGTGDGYTFGSGTRLTVV.

The chain joins TRBV24-1 to TRBJ2-1; 11 positions agree with TRBD2. The V segment lost 4 bases and the J segment 4 bases; nucleotides outside the gene matches: 8. Germline V CDR1 and CDR2: KGHDR, SFDVKD. The CDR3 is 17 amino acids. Here the CDR3 DNA reads TGTGCCACCAGTGACCCCGGGACTAGCGGATTATACAATGAGCAGTTCTTC. This gives the protein CATSDPGTSGLYNEQFF.

The gene calls are TRBV5-6 and TRBJ2-1, with a weak D call TRBD2 (6 bases). Trimming took 2 bases from V and 2 from J, leaving 11 bases between them. The CDR3 sequence is 15 residues long. The germline V gene has CDR1 SGHDT and CDR2 YYEEEE. Here the CDR3 DNA reads TGTGCCAGCAGCTTAGCGGAGGGTGCCTACAATGAGCAGTTCTTC. This codes for CASSLAEGAYNEQFF.

DNA for the CDR3: TGTGCCAGCAGCCCAGGGGGCGCGAACACCGGGGAGCTGTTTTTT. As protein: CASSPGGANTGELFF. The rearrangement joins TRBV11-3 to TRBJ2-2; TRBD1 matches 8 bases. The germline V gene has CDR1 SGHNT and CDR2 YENEEA. The CDR3 totals 15 residues. The V and J ends lost 5 bases and 0 bases, in that order; junction bases with no gene match: 2.

The rearrangement joins TRBV7-9 to TRBJ1-5, with TRBD1 matching over 8 bases. The germline gives CDR1 SEHNR, CDR2 FQNEAQ (reference sequence). The V gene end was trimmed by 5 bases and the J gene end by 0 bases; junction bases not matched to a gene: 9. The CDR3 has 17 residues. CDR3 nucleotide sequence: TGTGCCAGCAGCCCCCCGACAGGGGAATTTAGCAATCAGCCCCAGCATTTT. Its protein is CASSPPTGEFSNQPQHF.

This chain links TRBV5-6 with TRBJ2-3, with TRBD2 matching 12 bases. The CDR3 covers 16 residues. Germline V lookup: CDR1 SGHDT, CDR2 YYEEEE. V dropped 4 bases and J dropped 4; count of bases not matched to a gene: 7. The CDR3 bases are TGTGCCAGCAGCCCGCTAGCGGGGGGGATACCAGATACGCAGTATTTT. Translation gives CASSPLAGGIPDTQYF.

The gene calls are TRBV9 and TRBJ2-7; D is perhaps TRBD1 (6 bases). Trimming took off 2 bases at V and 3 bases at J, with 12 bases between the two ends. Germline values: CDR1 SGDLS, CDR2 YYNGEE. There are 14 residues in the CDR3. CDR3 region: CASSVRDIDYEQYF. CDR3 in DNA: TGTGCCAGCAGCGTCCGGGACATAGACTACGAGCAGTACTTC.

DNA for the CDR3: TGTGCCAGCTCACTACAGGGTACCGGGGAGCTGTTTTTT. Its protein product is CASSLQGTGELFF. The V and J genes are TRBV18 and TRBJ2-2; a weak D match, TRBD1 (6 bases). The V gene lost 4 bases and the J gene lost 5 bases, with 8 bases spanning the gap. CDR3 length equals 13 residues. Per germline, CDR1 KGHSH and CDR2 LQKENI.

This sequence joins TRBV2 and TRBJ2-5; tentatively, D is TRBD2 (5 bases). CDR3 length: 13 amino acids. Germline V lookup: CDR1 SNHLY, CDR2 FYNNEI. The ends were cut back, 5 bases at V and 5 bases at J, with 12 bases in the middle. The CDR3 loop is CASSSEGSETQYF. CDR3 DNA sequence: TGTGCCAGCAGTTCCGAAGGGAGCGAGACCCAGTACTTC. Based on the CDR3 plus reference TRBV2 and TRBJ2-5, the full variable domain is EPEVTQTPSHQVTQMGQEVILRCVPISNHLYFYWYRQILGQKVEFLVSFYNNEISEKSEIFDDQFSVERPDGSNFTLKIRSTKLEDSAMYFCASSSEGSETQYFGPGTRLLVL.

The gene calls are TRBV10-2 and TRBJ1-2; 10 nucleotides agree with TRBD1. Germline values: CDR1 WSHSY, CDR2 SAAADI. The CDR3 sequence is 13 residues long. The ends lost 6 bases at V and 8 bases at J; junction bases unmatched: 6. The CDR3: CASSTGTGAGYTF. The CDR3 DNA reads TGCGCCAGCAGCACCGGGACAGGGGCGGGCTACACCTTC.

This chain joins TRBV5-8 and TRBJ2-1, with 9 bases lining up with TRBD1. Germline CDR1 is SGHTS and CDR2 is YDEGEE. The CDR3 runs 13 residues. Trimming cost V 4 bases and J 4 bases; bases outside gene matches: 0. The CDR3 DNA reads TGTGCCAGCAGCGGACAGGGGTACAATGAGCAGTTCTTC. Amino acid sequence: CASSGQGYNEQFF.

The rearrangement uses TRBV18 and TRBJ1-1; D might be TRBD1 (5 bases). The germline V gene encodes CDR1 KGHSH and CDR2 LQKENI. The CDR3 runs 15 residues. V lost 4 bases to trimming and J lost 5 bases, with 17 bases between them. This CDR3 is CASSRSRGGRTEAFF. CDR3 coding DNA: TGTGCCAGCTCACGCTCCCGGGGGGGAAGAACTGAAGCTTTCTTT.

This chain uses TRBV19 with TRBJ2-5; 11 nucleotides line up with TRBD1. V gave up 11 bases and J gave up 6 bases; unmatched junction bases: 11. Germline V gene data show CDR1 as LNHDA and CDR2 as SQIVND (reference sequence). The CDR3 is 14 amino acids. DNA of the CDR3: TGTGCCTCCGCTGACCGGACAGGGGGCCAGACCCAGTACTTC. It translates to CASADRTGGQTQYF.

V and J are TRBV29-1 and TRBJ2-2; possible D gene TRBD2, 6 bases. The CDR3 covers 12 residues. Germline-derived CDR1 and CDR2 are SQVTM and ANQGSEA. Trimming pared 6 bases from V and 7 bases from J, leaving 12 bases between. The CDR3 nucleotides are TGCAGCGTACGACTAGTGGGCGGGGAGCTGTTTTTT. This gives the protein CSVRLVGGELFF.

This clone has only one observation. The J gene is TRBJ1-1, the V gene TRBV18; 8 bases line up with TRBD1. The CDR3 length is 15 residues. Germline loops: CDR1 KGHSH, CDR2 LQKENI. The V segment lost 3 bases and the J segment 4 bases; nucleotides outside the gene matches: 7. CDR3 region: CASSPQGQATTEAFF. As DNA, the CDR3 is TGTGCCAGCTCACCCCAGGGACAGGCTACCACTGAAGCTTTCTTT.